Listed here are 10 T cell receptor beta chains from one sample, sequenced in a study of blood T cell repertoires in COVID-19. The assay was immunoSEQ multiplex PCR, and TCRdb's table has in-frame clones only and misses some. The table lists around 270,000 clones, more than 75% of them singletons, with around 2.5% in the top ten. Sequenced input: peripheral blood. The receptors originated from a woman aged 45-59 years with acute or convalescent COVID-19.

The CDR3 region has the DNA TGCGCCAGCAGCCTACAGGGTACTGTCACCGGGGAGCTGTTTTTT. It translates to CASSLQGTVTGELFF. V is TRBV5-1 and J is TRBJ2-2; D is perhaps TRBD1 (6 bases). This CDR3 has 15 amino acids. Germline CDR1 is SGHRS and CDR2 is YFSETQ. V was clipped by 4 bases and J by 4 bases, with 14 bases between them.

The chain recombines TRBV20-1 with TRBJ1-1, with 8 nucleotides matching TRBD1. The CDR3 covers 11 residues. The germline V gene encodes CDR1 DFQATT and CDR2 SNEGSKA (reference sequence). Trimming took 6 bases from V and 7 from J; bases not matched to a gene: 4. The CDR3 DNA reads TGCAGTGCCCCGGACAGGGTTGAAGCTTTCTTT. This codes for CSAPDRVEAFF.

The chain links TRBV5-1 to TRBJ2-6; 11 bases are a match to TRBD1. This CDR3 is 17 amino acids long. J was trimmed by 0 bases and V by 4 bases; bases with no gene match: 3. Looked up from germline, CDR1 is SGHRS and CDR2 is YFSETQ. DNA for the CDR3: TGCGCCAGCAGCACGGGACAGGGGGACTCTGGGGCCAACGTCCTGACTTTC. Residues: CASSTGQGDSGANVLTF.

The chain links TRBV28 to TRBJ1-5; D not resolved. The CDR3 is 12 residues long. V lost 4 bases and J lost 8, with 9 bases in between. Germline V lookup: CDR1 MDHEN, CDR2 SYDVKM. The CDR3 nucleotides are TGTGCCAGCAGTTCACCACGGGAGCCCCAGCATTTT. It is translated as CASSSPREPQHF.

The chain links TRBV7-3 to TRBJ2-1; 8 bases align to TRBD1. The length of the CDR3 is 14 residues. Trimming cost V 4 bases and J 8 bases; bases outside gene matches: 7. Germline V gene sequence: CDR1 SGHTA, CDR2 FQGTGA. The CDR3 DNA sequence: TGTGCCAGCAGCTCGGACAGGGTTACGGATGAGCAGTTCTTC. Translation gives CASSSDRVTDEQFF.

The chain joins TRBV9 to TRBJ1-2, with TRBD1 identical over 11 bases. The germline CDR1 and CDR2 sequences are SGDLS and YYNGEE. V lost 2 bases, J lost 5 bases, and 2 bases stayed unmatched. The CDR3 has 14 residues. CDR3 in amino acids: CASSVGQGAYGYTF. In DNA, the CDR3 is TGTGCCAGCAGCGTCGGACAGGGGGCGTATGGCTACACCTTC.

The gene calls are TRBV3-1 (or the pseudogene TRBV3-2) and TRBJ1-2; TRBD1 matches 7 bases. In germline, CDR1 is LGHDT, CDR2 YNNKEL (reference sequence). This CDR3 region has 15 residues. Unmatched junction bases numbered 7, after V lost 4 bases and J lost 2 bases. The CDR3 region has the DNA TGTGCCAGCAGCCTTAGGGACAGCCTAAACTATGGCTACACCTTC. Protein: CASSLRDSLNYGYTF.

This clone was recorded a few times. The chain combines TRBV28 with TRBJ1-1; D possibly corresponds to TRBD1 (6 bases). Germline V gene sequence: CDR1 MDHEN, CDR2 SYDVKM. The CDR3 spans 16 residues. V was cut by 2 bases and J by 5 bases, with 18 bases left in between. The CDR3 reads CASSLTRATGGTEAFF. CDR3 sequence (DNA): TGTGCCAGCAGTTTAACCCGGGCGACAGGTGGAACTGAAGCTTTCTTT. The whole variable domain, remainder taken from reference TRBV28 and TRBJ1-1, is DVKVTQSSRYLVKRTGEKVFLECVQDMDHENMFWYRQDPGLGLRLIYFSYDVKMKEKGDIPEGYSVSREKKERFSLILESASTNQTSMYLCASSLTRATGGTEAFFGQGTRLTVV.

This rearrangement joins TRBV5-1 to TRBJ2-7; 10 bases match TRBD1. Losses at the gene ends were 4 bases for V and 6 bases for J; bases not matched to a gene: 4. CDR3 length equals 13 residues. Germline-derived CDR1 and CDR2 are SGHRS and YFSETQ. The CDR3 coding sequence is TGCGCCAGCAGCACGACAGGGGGCAGCGAGCAGTACTTC. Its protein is CASSTTGGSEQYF.

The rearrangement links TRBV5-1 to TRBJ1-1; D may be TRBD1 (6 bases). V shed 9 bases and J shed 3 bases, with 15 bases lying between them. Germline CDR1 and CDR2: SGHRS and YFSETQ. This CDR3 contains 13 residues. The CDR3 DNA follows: TGCGCCACAGGGACGGCAGGGGACACTGAAGCTTTCTTT. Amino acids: CATGTAGDTEAFF.